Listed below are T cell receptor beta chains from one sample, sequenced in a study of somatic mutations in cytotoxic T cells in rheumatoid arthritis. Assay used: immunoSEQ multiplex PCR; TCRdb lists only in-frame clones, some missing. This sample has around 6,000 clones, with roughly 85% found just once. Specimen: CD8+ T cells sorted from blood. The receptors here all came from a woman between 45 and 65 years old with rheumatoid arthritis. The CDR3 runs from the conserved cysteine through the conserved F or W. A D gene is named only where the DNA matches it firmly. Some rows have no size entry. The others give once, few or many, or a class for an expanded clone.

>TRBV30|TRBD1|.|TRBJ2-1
CAWSVGTGYYNEQFF
TGTGCCTGGAGTGTCGGGACAGGTTACTACAATGAGCAGTTCTTC
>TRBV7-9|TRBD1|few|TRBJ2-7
CASSLAAGGSYEQYF
TGTGCCAGCAGCTTAGCGGCAGGGGGCTCCTACGAGCAGTACTTC
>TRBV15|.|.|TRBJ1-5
CATSSPTSGNQPQHF
TGTGCCACCAGCAGTCCCACGTCCGGGAATCAGCCCCAGCATTTT
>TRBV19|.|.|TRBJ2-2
CASSLGNTGELFF
TGTGCCAGTAGCCTCGGGAACACCGGGGAGCTGTTTTTT
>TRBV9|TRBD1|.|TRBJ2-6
CASSTGTGGSGANVLTF
TGTGCCAGCAGCACCGGGACAGGGGGATCTGGGGCCAACGTCCTGACTTTC
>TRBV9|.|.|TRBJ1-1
CASSVQGENTEAFF
TGTGCCAGCAGCGTGCAGGGTGAAAACACTGAAGCTTTCTTT
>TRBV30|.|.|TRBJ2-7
CAWRDTHGSYEQYF
TGTGCCTGGAGAGACACACATGGGAGCTACGAGCAGTACTTC
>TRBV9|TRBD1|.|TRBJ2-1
CASSVAYRGSEQFF
TGTGCCAGCAGCGTAGCCTACAGGGGGAGTGAGCAGTTCTTC
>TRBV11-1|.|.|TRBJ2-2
CASSLASTTNTGELFF
TGTGCCAGCAGCTTAGCGTCCACAACGAACACCGGGGAGCTGTTTTTT
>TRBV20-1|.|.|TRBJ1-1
CSARGGTEAFF
TGCAGTGCCCGGGGAGGCACTGAAGCTTTCTTT
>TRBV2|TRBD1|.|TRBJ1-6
CASIQGAPLGSPLHF
TGTGCCAGCATTCAGGGGGCGCCCCTTGGTTCACCCCTCCACTTT
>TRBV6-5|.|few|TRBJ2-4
CASVDSLFTIQYF
TGTGCCAGCGTGGACAGCTTGTTTACCATTCAGTACTTC
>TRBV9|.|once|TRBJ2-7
CASSLEGNPYEQYF
TGTGCCAGCAGTCTGGAGGGAAATCCCTACGAGCAGTACTTC
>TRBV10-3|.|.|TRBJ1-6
CAISEDLYSPLHF
TGTGCCATCAGTGAGGACTTGTATTCACCCCTCCACTTT
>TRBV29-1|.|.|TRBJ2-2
CSVAGTRNTGELFF
TGCAGCGTTGCCGGGACAAGGAACACCGGGGAGCTGTTTTTT
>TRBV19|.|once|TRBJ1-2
CASSIGRSYGYTF
TGTGCCAGTAGTATCGGTAGGAGCTATGGCTACACCTTC
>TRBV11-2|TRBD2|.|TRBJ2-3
CASSLWTSGGVHTDTQYF
TGTGCCAGCAGCTTATGGACTAGCGGGGGGGTCCACACAGATACGCAGTATTTT
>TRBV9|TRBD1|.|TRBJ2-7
CACSVRTGGSEEQYF
TGTGCCTGCAGCGTACGGACAGGGGGTTCGGAAGAGCAGTACTTC
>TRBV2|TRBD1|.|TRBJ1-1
CASSVSLDRGLTEAFF
TGTGCCAGCAGTGTCTCCCTCGACAGGGGGCTCACTGAAGCTTTCTTT
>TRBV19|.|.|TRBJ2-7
CASSIGGGEQYF
TGTGCCAGTAGTATAGGTGGCGGCGAGCAGTACTTC
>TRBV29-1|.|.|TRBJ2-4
CSVEGPVRGAKNIQYF
TGCAGCGTTGAAGGCCCTGTGCGGGGAGCCAAAAACATTCAGTACTTC
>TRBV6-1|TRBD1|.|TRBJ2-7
CASSEAGGAYEQYF
TGTGCCAGCAGTGAAGCAGGGGGCGCCTACGAGCAGTACTTC
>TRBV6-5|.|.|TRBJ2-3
CASSYSGDTQYF
TGTGCCAGCAGTTACTCGGGCGATACGCAGTATTTT
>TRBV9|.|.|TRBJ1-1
CASSVYGGGNTEAFF
TGTGCCAGCAGCGTATATGGGGGGGGGAACACTGAAGCTTTCTTT
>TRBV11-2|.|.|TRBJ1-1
CASSLAQLGTGGTEAFF
TGTGCCAGCAGCTTAGCCCAACTCGGGACGGGGGGGACTGAAGCTTTCTTT
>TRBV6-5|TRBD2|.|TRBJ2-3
CASSLLAGGPDTQYF
TGTGCCAGCAGTTTACTAGCGGGGGGGCCAGATACGCAGTATTTT
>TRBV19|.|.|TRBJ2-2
CASSRGLTGELFF
TGTGCCAGTAGTAGGGGGCTAACCGGGGAGCTGTTTTTT
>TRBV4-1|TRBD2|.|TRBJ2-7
CASSQAASGPYEQYF
TGCGCCAGCAGCCAAGCGGCTAGCGGCCCCTACGAGCAGTACTTC
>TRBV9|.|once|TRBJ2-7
CASSANTGEATYEQYF
TGTGCCAGCAGCGCCAATACAGGGGAGGCCACCTACGAGCAGTACTTC
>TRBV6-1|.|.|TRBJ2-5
CASSEGVAVQETQYF
TGTGCCAGCAGTGAAGGGGTAGCGGTTCAAGAGACCCAGTACTTC
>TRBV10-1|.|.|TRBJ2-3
CASSDYTDTQYF
TGCGCCAGCAGTGATTATACAGATACGCAGTATTTT
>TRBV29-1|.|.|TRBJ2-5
CSVPGLAGETQYF
TGCAGCGTTCCGGGACTCGCGGGGGAGACCCAGTACTTC
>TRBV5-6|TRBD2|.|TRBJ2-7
CASSSGLAGLATHYEQYF
TGTGCCAGCAGCTCTGGACTAGCGGGACTAGCCACCCACTACGAGCAGTACTTC
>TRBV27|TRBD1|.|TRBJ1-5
CASSHTDRGYGNQSQHF
TGTGCCAGCAGTCACACGGACAGGGGGTATGGCAATCAGTCCCAGCATTTT
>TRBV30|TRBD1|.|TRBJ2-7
CAWRDSEFYEQYF
TGTGCCTGGCGGGACAGTGAGTTCTACGAGCAGTACTTC
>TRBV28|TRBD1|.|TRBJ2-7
CASSRLGDSAYEQYF
TGTGCCAGCAGTCGCCTTGGGGACAGCGCCTACGAGCAGTACTTC
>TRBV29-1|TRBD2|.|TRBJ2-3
CSVPGTSGPTDTQYF
TGCAGCGTTCCCGGGACTAGCGGCCCCACAGATACGCAGTATTTT
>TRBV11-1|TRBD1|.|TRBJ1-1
CASSLDRGNTEAFF
TGTGCCAGCAGCTTAGACAGGGGGAACACTGAAGCTTTCTTT
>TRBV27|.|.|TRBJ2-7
CASSPPRTVNTEQYF
TGTGCCAGCAGTCCTCCTCGGACAGTTAACACCGAGCAGTACTTC
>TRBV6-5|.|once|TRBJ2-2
CASSYSRPAATGELFF
TGTGCCAGCAGTTACTCGAGGCCCGCGGCCACCGGGGAGCTGTTTTTT
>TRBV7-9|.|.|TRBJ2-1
CASSPGSPPEQFF
TGTGCCAGCAGCCCCGGTAGCCCCCCTGAGCAGTTCTTC
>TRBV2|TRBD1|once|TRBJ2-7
CASSELTGSTYEQYF
TGTGCCAGCAGTGAATTGACAGGGAGTACCTACGAGCAGTACTTC